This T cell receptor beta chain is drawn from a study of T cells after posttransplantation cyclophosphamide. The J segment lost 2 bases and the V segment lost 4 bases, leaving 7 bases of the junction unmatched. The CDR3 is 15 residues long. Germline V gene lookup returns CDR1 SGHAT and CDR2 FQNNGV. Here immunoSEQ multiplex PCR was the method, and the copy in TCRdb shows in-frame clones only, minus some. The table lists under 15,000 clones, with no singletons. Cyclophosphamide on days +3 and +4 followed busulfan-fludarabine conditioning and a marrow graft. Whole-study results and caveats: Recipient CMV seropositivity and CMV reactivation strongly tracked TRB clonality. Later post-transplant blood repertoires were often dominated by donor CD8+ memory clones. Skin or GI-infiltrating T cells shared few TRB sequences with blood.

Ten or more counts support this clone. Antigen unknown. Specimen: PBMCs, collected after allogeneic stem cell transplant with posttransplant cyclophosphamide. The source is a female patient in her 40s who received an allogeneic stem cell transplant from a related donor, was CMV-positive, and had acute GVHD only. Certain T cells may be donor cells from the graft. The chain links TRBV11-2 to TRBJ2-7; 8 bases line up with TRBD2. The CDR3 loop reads CASSYTAGGAYEQYF. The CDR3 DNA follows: TGTGCCAGCAGCTACACGGCCGGGGGGGCCTACGAGCAGTACTTC.